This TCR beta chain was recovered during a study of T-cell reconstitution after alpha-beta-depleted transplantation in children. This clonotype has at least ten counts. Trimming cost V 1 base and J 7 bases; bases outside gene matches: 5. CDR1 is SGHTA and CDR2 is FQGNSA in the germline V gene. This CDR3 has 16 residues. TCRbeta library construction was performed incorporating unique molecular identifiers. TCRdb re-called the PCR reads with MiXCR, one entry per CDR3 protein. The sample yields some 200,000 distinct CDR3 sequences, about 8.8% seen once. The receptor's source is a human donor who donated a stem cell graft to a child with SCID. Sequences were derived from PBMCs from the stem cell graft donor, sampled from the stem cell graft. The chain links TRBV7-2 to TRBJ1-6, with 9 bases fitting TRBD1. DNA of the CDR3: TGTGCCAGCAGCTTAGGGACAGGGGCGTACAATTCACCCCTCCACTTT. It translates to CASSLGTGAYNSPLHF.